What follows are 23 T cell receptor beta chains derived from one specimen sequenced in a study of blood T cells in healthy people across ages (dated by TCRdb to between 2014 and 2017). Libraries were built with 5' RACE. Sequencing instrument: Illumina HiSeq 2500. A second PCR of roughly 7 to 11 cycles was performed with a sample-barcoded 5' primer and a J-beta primer mix. TCRdb passed the public sequencing reads through fastp at Q25 and MiXCR, retaining productive beta sequences. Every entry covers one CDR3 protein and lists the most common genes and DNA from its rows. The sample table records around 1,600,000 distinct CDR3 sequences; 35% to 45% of these occur just once. The ten largest clones represent around 4% of the sample. The specimen was blood. All receptors derive from a woman younger than 30 in good health.

The rearrangement links TRBV20-1 to TRBJ1-5; D is undetermined. In germline, CDR1 is DFQATT, CDR2 SNEGSKA (reference sequence). The V and J ends lost 5 bases and 3 bases respectively, with 11 bases between them. This CDR3 region has 13 residues. The CDR3 here is CSAATTDNQPQHF. CDR3 DNA: TGCAGTGCTGCCACGACGGACAATCAGCCCCAGCATTTT.

This chain joins TRBV4-3 and TRBJ2-3; no clear D. V lost 0 bases and J 5 bases, leaving 12 bases between the germline ends. The CDR3 has 15 residues. CDR1 and CDR2 from the germline V gene are LGHNA and YSLEER. This CDR3 reads CASSQETTWGDTQYF. The CDR3 DNA follows: TGCGCCAGCAGCCAAGAGACCACCTGGGGAGATACGCAGTATTTT.

This clonotype occurred once. The rearrangement uses TRBV2 and TRBJ1-5; 12 positions agree with TRBD1. V dropped 9 bases and J dropped 7; count of bases not matched to a gene: 7. The CDR3 covers 14 residues. Germline V gives CDR1 SNHLY, CDR2 FYNNEI. The CDR3 reads CASGTGGLGQPQHF. CDR3 nucleotide sequence: TGTGCCAGTGGGACAGGGGGCCTGGGCCAGCCCCAGCATTTT.

The J gene is TRBJ2-5, the V gene TRBV5-6; D gene ambiguous. V was trimmed by 0 bases and J by 11 bases, leaving 14 bases between them. Per the germline V gene, CDR1 is SGHDT and CDR2 is YYEEEE. The CDR3 extends over 13 amino acids. CDR3 DNA: TGTGCCAGCAGCTTGGGACTCCTCAATGAGCAGTACTTC. It is translated as CASSLGLLNEQYF.

This clonotype was observed a handful of times. The chain employs TRBV29-1 and TRBJ2-1; 7 nucleotides agree with TRBD2. Germline loops: CDR1 SQVTM, CDR2 ANQGSEA. V was pared by 1 base and J by 6 bases, with 3 bases of the junction left unmatched. This CDR3 spans 13 amino acids. In nucleotides, the CDR3 is TGCAGCGTTGAAGGGCTAGCGGCCAATGAGCAGTTCTTC. This encodes CSVEGLAANEQFF.

The genes are TRBV3-1 and TRBJ2-3, with unresolved D. V lost 0 bases and J 3 bases, leaving 13 bases between the germline ends. The germline CDR1 and CDR2 sequences are LGHDT and YNNKEL (reference sequence). CDR3 length equals 16 residues. The CDR3: CASSQDPLPPTDTQYF. The CDR3 DNA reads as TGTGCCAGCAGCCAAGATCCTCTTCCTCCTACAGATACGCAGTATTTT.

V is TRBV4-1 and J is TRBJ2-4; D may be TRBD1 (6 bases). This CDR3 comprises 17 residues. CDR1 and CDR2 from the germline V gene are MGHRA and YSYEKL. Trimming took 1 base from V and 2 from J, leaving 15 bases between them. The DNA of the CDR3 is TGCGCCAGCAGCCAAGCTGTTTCAACAGGGTCCAAAAACATTCAGTACTTC. Translation: CASSQAVSTGSKNIQYF.

This clonotype was counted only a few times. V and J are TRBV20-1 and TRBJ2-1; D unclear. V lost 3 bases and J lost 0, with 12 bases in between. This CDR3 has 15 amino acids. In germline, CDR1 is DFQATT, CDR2 SNEGSKA (reference sequence). The CDR3 region is CSAREDQSSYNEQFF. In DNA, the CDR3 is TGCAGTGCTAGGGAAGACCAGAGCTCCTACAATGAGCAGTTCTTC.

This clonotype came up once. The genes are TRBV5-1 and TRBJ2-2; the D gene is possibly TRBD2 (6 bases). Germline CDR1 and CDR2: SGHRS and YFSETQ. The V end was cut by 7 bases, the J end by 1 base, with 14 bases between. CDR3 length equals 15 residues. The CDR3 protein is CASSRVGRNTGELFF. DNA for the CDR3: TGCGCCAGCTCTCGAGTCGGGAGGAACACCGGGGAGCTGTTTTTT. The full variable domain, in which reference TRBV5-1 and TRBJ2-2 provide the parts outside the CDR3, is KAGVTQTPRYLIKTRGQQVTLSCSPISGHRSVSWYQQTPGQGLQFLFEYFSETQRNKGNFPGRFSGRQFSNSRSEMNVSTLELGDSALYLCASSRVGRNTGELFFGEGSRLTVL.

There are a few counts of this clonotype. This chain links TRBV3-1 with TRBJ2-1, with D possibly TRBD1 on 6 matching bases. In germline, CDR1 is LGHDT, CDR2 YNNKEL (reference sequence). V was cut by 0 bases and J by 7 bases, with 10 bases left in between. This CDR3 is built from 14 residues. The CDR3 nucleotides read TGTGCCAGCAGCCAAGAGACAGGCTGGAATGAGCAGTTCTTC. This encodes CASSQETGWNEQFF.

V usage is TRBV29-1 and J usage is TRBJ2-2; tentatively, D is TRBD2 (6 bases). CDR3 size: 12 residues. Germline CDR1 and CDR2: SQVTM and ANQGSEA. The V end was cut by 6 bases, the J end by 6 bases, with 11 bases between. The CDR3 sequence is CSVDGGAGELFF. The CDR3 DNA reads as TGCAGCGTGGACGGAGGGGCCGGGGAGCTGTTTTTT.

This clonotype was seen a handful of times. The junction differs from germline at one of its ends, possibly a read error. The rearrangement uses TRBV6-5 and TRBJ2-7; D is uncertain. This CDR3 has 13 amino acids. In germline, CDR1 is MNHEY, CDR2 SVGAGI. The CDR3 reads CASSDSASYEQYF. The CDR3 nucleotides are TGTGCCAGCAGTGACTCAGCCTCCTACGAGCAGTACTTC.

The chain recombines TRBV6-5 with TRBJ2-7; TRBD2 matches 9 bases. The junction had 9 bases not matched to a gene; V was cut back by 6 bases and J by 3 bases. There are 15 residues in the CDR3. CDR1 MNHEY and CDR2 SVGAGI come from the germline V gene. The CDR3 spells CASRISGSIIYEQYF. DNA of the CDR3: TGTGCCAGCAGAATTAGCGGGAGTATCATCTACGAGCAGTACTTC.

This clonotype was picked up a small number of times. The chain employs TRBV4-3 and TRBJ2-1; D gene ambiguous. Germline CDR1 LGHNA, CDR2 YSLEER. The CDR3 totals 14 residues. Trimming cost V 0 bases and J 4 bases, with 7 bases left between them. CDR3 sequence: CASSQDLGYNEQFF. The CDR3 DNA reads as TGCGCCAGCAGCCAAGATCTGGGATACAATGAGCAGTTCTTC.

This clonotype has more than one count but fewer than ten. The chain employs TRBV7-8 and TRBJ2-5; 9 nucleotides align to TRBD2. CDR1 is SGHVS, CDR2 FQNEAQ, per germline. The length of the CDR3 is 16 residues. V shed 2 bases and J 3 bases; nucleotides not matched to a gene: 7. CDR3 in amino acids: CASSLMGLAGKETQYF. In DNA, the CDR3 is TGTGCCAGCAGCTTAATGGGGCTAGCGGGGAAAGAGACCCAGTACTTC.

The rearrangement links TRBV4-1 to TRBJ2-1; no firm D call. The CDR3 is made up of 13 amino acids. Germline lookup yields CDR1 MGHRA and CDR2 YSYEKL. V gave up 6 bases and J gave up 9 bases, with 15 bases separating them. The CDR3 spells CASSKVGVREQFF. CDR3 sequence (DNA): TGCGCCAGCAGTAAAGTGGGTGTGCGTGAGCAGTTCTTC.

This clonotype was observed at least ten times. The V gene is TRBV29-1, the J gene TRBJ2-1; D remains ambiguous. Germline CDR1 reads SQVTM; CDR2 reads ANQGSEA. Trimming stripped 4 bases from V and 3 bases from J, with 10 bases between. The CDR3 consists of 13 residues. The DNA for the CDR3 is TGCAGCGTTGTTCTAGACCTCTACAATGAGCAGTTCTTC. Amino acids: CSVVLDLYNEQFF.

The V gene is TRBV2, the J gene TRBJ2-1, with 7 bases matching TRBD2. The germline CDR1 and CDR2 sequences are SNHLY and FYNNEI. The length of the CDR3 is 18 residues. V was pared by 3 bases and J by 3 bases, with 14 bases of the junction left unmatched. CDR3 residues: CASSDVAGWSHNYNEQFF. The CDR3 nucleotides read TGTGCCAGCAGTGATGTAGCGGGTTGGTCCCATAACTACAATGAGCAGTTCTTC.

This clonotype was counted between two and nine times. The V call is TRBV7-2, the J call TRBJ2-3, with D unresolved. This CDR3 has 16 residues. Trimming took off 5 bases at V and 3 bases at J, with 18 bases between the two ends. Germline assignment: CDR1 SGHTA and CDR2 FQGNSA. The CDR3 DNA is TGTGCCAGCAGCCAGAGACGAGGTAGTGGAACAGATACGCAGTATTTT. Its translation is CASSQRRGSGTDTQYF.

Here the CDR3 reads CASSPRGPGLANNEQFF. The CDR3 coding sequence is TGTGCCAGCAGCCCCCGGGGTCCGGGACTAGCGAACAATGAGCAGTTCTTC. The chain combines TRBV7-9 with TRBJ2-1, with 10 positions matching TRBD2. The junction had 12 bases not matched to a gene; V was cut back by 5 bases and J by 5 bases. Germline V gene lookup returns CDR1 SEHNR and CDR2 FQNEAQ (reference sequence). This CDR3 has 17 residues.

This clonotype was observed a few times. CDR3 sequence: CASSLKVGGNQPQHF. CDR3 DNA sequence: TGTGCCAGCAGCCTCAAGGTGGGAGGCAATCAGCCCCAGCATTTT. The J gene is TRBJ1-5, the V gene TRBV7-2; D unclear. The CDR3 runs 15 residues. The V end was cut by 5 bases, the J end by 2 bases, with 13 bases between. Germline V gene data show CDR1 as SGHTA and CDR2 as FQGNSA. Complete variable domain (other parts from reference TRBV7-2 and TRBJ1-5): GAGVSQSPSNKVTEKGKDVELRCDPISGHTALYWYRQSLGQGLEFLIYFQGNSAPDKSGLPSDRFSAERTGGSVSTLTIQRTQQEDSAVYLCASSLKVGGNQPQHFGDGTRLSIL.

This clonotype was seen a few times. This rearrangement joins TRBV9 to TRBJ1-2, with D perhaps matching TRBD1 (5 bases). Germline loops: CDR1 SGDLS, CDR2 YYNGEE. V was cut by 3 bases and J by 2 bases, with 5 bases left in between. CDR3 length: 12 residues. The CDR3 here is CASSGDNYGYTF. CDR3 sequence (DNA): TGTGCCAGCAGCGGGGACAACTATGGCTACACCTTC.

V is TRBV20-1 and J is TRBJ2-3; 10 bases are shared with TRBD2. V dropped 0 bases and J dropped 5; count of bases not matched to a gene: 8. This CDR3 is built from 16 residues. Germline values: CDR1 DFQATT, CDR2 SNEGSKA (reference sequence). CDR3 DNA sequence: TGCAGTGCTAGAGATCCGCCTAGCGGGGGATTAGATACGCAGTATTTT. Its translation: CSARDPPSGGLDTQYF.